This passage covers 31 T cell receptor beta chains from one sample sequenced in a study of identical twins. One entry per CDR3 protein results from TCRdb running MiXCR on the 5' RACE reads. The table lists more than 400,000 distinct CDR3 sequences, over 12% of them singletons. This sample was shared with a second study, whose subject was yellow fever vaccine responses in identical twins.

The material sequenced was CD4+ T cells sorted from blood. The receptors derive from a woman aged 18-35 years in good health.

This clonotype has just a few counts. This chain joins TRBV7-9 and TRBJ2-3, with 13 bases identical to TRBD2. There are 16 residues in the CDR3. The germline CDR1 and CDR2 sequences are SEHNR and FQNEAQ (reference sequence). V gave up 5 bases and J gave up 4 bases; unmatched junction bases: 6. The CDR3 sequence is CASSPWGLAGSDTQYF. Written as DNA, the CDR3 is TGTGCCAGCAGCCCGTGGGGACTAGCGGGATCAGATACGCAGTATTTT.

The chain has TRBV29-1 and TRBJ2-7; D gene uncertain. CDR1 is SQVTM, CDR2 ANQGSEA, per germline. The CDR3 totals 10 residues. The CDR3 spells CTVRAYEQYV. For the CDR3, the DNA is TGCACCGTTAGGGCCTACGAGCAGTACGTC.

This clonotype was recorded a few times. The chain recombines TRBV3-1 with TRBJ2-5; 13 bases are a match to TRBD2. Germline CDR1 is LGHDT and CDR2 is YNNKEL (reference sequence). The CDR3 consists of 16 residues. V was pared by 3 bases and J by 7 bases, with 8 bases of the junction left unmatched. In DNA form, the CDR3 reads TGTGCCAGCAGCCACCCCGGACTAGCGGGAGTTGGGACCCAGTACTTC. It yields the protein CASSHPGLAGVGTQYF.

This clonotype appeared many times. The CDR3 sequence: CASSPDTHEQYF. The CDR3 region has the DNA TGTGCCAGCAGCCCCGACACCCACGAGCAGTACTTC. The chain uses TRBV11-1 and TRBJ2-7; D remains ambiguous. The CDR3 spans 12 residues. V was cut by 5 bases and J by 5 bases, with 10 bases left in between. Germline CDR1 reads SGHAT; CDR2 reads FQDESV (reference sequence).

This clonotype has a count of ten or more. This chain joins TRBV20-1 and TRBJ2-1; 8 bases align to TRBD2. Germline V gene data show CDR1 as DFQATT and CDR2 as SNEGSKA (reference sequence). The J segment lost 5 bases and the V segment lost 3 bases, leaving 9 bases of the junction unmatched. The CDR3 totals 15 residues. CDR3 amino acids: CSASTPGLVNNEQFF. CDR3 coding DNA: TGCAGTGCTAGCACTCCGGGACTAGTGAACAATGAGCAGTTCTTC.

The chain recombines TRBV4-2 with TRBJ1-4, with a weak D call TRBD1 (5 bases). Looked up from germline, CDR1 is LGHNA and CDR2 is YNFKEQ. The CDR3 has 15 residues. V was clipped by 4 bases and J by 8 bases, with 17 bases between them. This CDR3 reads CASSPAGGEGEKLFF. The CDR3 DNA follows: TGTGCCAGCAGCCCCGCTGGAGGGGAGGGGGAAAAACTGTTTTTT.

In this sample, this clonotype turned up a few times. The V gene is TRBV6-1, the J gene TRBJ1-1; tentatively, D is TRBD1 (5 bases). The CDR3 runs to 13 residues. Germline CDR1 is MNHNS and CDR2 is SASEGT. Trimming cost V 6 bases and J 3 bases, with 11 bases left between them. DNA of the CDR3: TGTGCCAGCAGGGGGGTATGGGACACTGAAGCTTTCTTT. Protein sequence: CASRGVWDTEAFF.

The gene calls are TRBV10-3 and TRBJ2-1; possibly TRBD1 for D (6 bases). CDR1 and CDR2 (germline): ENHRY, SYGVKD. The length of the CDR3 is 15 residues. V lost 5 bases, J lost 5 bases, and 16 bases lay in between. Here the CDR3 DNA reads TGTGCCATCAGTTACCAGGGGTCGTCACACAATGAGCAGTTCTTC. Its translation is CAISYQGSSHNEQFF.

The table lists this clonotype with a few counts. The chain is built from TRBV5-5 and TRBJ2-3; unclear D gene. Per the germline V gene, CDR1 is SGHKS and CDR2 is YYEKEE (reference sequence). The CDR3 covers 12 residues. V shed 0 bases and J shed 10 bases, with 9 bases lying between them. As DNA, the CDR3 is TGTGCCAGCAGCTTGGCCCCTAGGGCGCAGTATTTT. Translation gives CASSLAPRAQYF. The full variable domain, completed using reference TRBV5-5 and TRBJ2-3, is DAGVTQSPTHLIKTRGQQVTLRCSPISGHKSVSWYQQVLGQGPQFIFQYYEKEERGRGNFPDRFSARQFPNYSSELNVNALLLGDSALYLCASSLAPRAQYFGPGTRLTVL.

CDR3 coding DNA: TGTGCCAGCACCCGAGTCGACATCTCCTACGAGCAGTACGTC. It specifies CASTRVDISYEQYV. The V gene is TRBV5-6, the J gene TRBJ2-7; no definite D call. V dropped 6 bases and J dropped 0 bases, with 13 bases sitting between them. The CDR3 sequence is 14 residues long. The germline CDR1 and CDR2 sequences are SGHDT and YYEEEE.

The CDR3 nucleotides are TGTGCCAGCAGCTCAATTCGACAGGGAGACACTGAAGCTTTCTTT. Its protein is CASSSIRQGDTEAFF. This chain joins TRBV7-9 and TRBJ1-1, with TRBD1 matching over 7 bases. This CDR3 has 15 residues. V lost 4 bases to trimming and J lost 3 bases; unmatched junction nucleotides: 8. Looked up from germline, CDR1 is SEHNR and CDR2 is FQNEAQ (reference sequence).

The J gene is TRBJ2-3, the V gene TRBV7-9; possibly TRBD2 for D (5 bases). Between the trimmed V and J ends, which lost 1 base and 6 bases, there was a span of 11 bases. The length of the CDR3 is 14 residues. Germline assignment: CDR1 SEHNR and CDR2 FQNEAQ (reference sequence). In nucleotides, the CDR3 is TGTGCCAGCAGCTTAGGGTTCGGGGTCGATACGCAGTATTTT. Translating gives CASSLGFGVDTQYF.

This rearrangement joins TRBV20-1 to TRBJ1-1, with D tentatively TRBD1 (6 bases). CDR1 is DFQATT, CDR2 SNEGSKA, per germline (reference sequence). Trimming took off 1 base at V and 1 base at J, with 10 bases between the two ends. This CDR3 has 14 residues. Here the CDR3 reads CSARGGQTNTEAFF. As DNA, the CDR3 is TGCAGTGCTAGAGGCGGACAGACGAACACTGAAGCTTTCTTT.

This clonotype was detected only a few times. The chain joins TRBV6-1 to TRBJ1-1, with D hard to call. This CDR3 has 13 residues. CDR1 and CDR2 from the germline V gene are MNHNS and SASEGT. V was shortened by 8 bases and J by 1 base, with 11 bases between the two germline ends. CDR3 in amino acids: CASSKWGNTEAFF. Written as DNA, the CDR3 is TGTGCCAGCTCGAAATGGGGGAACACTGAAGCTTTCTTT.

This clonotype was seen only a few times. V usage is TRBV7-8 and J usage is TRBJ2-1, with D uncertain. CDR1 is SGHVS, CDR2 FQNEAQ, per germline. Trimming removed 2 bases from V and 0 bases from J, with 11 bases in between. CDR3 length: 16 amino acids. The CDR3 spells CASSLKVGLSYNEQFF. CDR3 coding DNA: TGTGCCAGCAGCTTAAAGGTAGGCCTCTCCTACAATGAGCAGTTCTTC.

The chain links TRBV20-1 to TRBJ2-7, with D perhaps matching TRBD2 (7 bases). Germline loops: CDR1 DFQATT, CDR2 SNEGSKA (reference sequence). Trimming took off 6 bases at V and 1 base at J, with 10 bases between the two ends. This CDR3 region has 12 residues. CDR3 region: CSAGGPSYEQYV. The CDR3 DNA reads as TGCAGTGCCGGGGGGCCGTCCTACGAGCAGTACGTC.

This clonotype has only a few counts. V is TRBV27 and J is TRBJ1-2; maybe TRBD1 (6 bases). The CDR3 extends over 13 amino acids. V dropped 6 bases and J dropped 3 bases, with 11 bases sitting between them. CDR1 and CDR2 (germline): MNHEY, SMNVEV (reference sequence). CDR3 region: CASSSGADYGYTF. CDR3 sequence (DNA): TGTGCCAGCAGCTCGGGGGCTGACTATGGCTACACCTTC.

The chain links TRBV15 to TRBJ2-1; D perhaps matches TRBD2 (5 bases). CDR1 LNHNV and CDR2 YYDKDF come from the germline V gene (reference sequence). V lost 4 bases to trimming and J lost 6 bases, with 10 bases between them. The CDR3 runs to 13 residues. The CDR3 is CATSTLLGNEQFF. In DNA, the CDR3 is TGTGCCACCAGCACCCTACTAGGCAATGAGCAGTTCTTC.

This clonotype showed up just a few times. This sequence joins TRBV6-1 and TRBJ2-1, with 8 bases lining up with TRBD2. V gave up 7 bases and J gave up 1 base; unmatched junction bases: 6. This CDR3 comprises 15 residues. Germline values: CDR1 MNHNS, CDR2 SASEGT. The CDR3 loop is CASMAGGGSYNEQFF. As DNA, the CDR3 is TGTGCCAGCATGGCGGGCGGGGGGTCCTACAATGAGCAGTTCTTC.

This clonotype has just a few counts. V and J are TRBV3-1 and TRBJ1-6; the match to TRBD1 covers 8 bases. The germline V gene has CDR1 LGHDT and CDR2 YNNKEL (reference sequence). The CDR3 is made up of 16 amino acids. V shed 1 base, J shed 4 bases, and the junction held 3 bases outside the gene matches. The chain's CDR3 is CASSQVGQVYNSPLHF. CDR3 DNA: TGTGCCAGCAGCCAAGTGGGACAGGTTTATAATTCACCCCTCCACTTT.

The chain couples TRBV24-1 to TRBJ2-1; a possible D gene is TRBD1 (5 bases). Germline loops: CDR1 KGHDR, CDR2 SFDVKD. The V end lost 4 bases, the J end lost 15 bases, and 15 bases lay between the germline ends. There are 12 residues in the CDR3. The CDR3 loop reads CATSDSMTDMFF. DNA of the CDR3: TGTGCCACCAGTGACTCTATGACAGATATGTTCTTC.

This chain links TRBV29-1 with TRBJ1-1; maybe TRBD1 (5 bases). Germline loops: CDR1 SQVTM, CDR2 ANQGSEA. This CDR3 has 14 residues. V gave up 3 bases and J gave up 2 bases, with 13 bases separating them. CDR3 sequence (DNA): TGCAGCGTTGATTCGACAGCCTATAACACTGAAGCTTTCTTT. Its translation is CSVDSTAYNTEAFF.

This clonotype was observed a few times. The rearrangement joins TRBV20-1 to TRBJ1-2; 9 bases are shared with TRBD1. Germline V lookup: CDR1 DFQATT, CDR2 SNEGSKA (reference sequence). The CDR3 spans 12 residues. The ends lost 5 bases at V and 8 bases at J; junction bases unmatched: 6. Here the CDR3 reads CSAGDRVGGYTF. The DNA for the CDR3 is TGCAGTGCTGGGGACAGGGTAGGCGGCTACACCTTC.

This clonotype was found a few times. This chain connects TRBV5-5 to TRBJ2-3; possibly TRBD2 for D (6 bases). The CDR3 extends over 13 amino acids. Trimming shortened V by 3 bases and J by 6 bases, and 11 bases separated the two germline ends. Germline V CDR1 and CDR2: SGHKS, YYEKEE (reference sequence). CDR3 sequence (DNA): TGTGCCAGCAGCTCCGGACGGGAGGATACGCAGTATTTT. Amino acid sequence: CASSSGREDTQYF.

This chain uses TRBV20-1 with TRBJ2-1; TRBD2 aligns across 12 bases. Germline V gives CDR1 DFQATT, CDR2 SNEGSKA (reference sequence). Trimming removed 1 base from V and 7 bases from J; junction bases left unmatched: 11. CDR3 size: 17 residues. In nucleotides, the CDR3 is TGCAGTGCTAGAGTATGGCCAGGAACTAGCGGGGGGAATGAGCAGTTCTTC. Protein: CSARVWPGTSGGNEQFF.

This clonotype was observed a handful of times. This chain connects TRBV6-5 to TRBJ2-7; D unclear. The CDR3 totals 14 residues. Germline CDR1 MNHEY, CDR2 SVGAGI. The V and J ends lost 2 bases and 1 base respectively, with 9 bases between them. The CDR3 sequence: CASSYVPGSYEQYF. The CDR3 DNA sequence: TGTGCCAGCAGTTACGTTCCGGGTTCCTACGAGCAGTACTTC.

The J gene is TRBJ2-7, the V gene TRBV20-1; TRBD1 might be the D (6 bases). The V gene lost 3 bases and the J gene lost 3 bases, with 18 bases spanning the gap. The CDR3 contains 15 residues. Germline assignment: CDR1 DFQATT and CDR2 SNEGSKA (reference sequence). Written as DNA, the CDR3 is TGCAGTGCTAGTGGGCGACCGGGACACCACTACGAGCAGTACGTC. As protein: CSASGRPGHHYEQYV.

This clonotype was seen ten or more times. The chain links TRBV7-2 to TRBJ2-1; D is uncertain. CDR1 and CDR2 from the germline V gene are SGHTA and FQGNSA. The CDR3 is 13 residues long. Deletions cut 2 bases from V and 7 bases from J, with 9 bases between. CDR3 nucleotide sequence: TGTGCCAGCAGCTTATACATTCTGAATGAGCAGTTCTTC. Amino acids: CASSLYILNEQFF.

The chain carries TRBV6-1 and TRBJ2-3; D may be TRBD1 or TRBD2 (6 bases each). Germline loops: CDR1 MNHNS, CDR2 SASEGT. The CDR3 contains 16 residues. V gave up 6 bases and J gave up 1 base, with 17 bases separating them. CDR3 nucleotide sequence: TGTGCCAGCAGCCGACTCGTCGGGGGCCGCACAGATACGCAGTATTTT. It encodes CASSRLVGGRTDTQYF.

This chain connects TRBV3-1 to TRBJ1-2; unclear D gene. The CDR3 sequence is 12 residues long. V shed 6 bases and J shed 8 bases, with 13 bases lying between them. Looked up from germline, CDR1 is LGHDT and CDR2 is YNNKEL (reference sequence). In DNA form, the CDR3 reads TGTGCCAGCAGTCCTGGACCGGCCGGCTACACCTTC. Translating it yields CASSPGPAGYTF.

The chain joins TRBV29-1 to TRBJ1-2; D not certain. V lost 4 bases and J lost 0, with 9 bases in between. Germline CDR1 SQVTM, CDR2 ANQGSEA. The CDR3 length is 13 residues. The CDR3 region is CSVGARTNYGYTF. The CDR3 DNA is TGCAGCGTTGGTGCAAGGACTAACTATGGCTACACCTTC. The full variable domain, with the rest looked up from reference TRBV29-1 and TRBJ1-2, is SAVISQKPSRDICQRGTSLTIQCQVDSQVTMMFWYRQQPGQSLTLIATANQGSEATYESGFVIDKFPISRPNLTFSTLTVSNMSPEDSSIYLCSVGARTNYGYTFGSGTRLTVV.